This TCR beta chain was documented in a study of T cell repertoires in cytomegalovirus infection. Overall study: It was recently identified HLA-C-restricted and well-studied HLA-B-restricted CMV epitopes that the study used. Signatures in public TCR beta sequences pointed to both CMV infection and matching HLA type. General study findings and limits: Across the ex vivo response, the dominant clonotypes were HLA-C-restricted CMV-specific TCR beta clonotypes.

Turning to this clonotype: The antigen remains unidentified.

In TCRdb, the reads were re-called with MiXCR into one record per CDR3 protein. The sample gives about a million distinct CDR3 sequences, approximately 30% of which show up once; 10% to 15% is in the top ten. Germline V gene sequence: CDR1 SNHLY, CDR2 FYNNEI. With 8 bases removed from V and 4 bases from J, the gap between germline ends came to 20 bases. The length of the CDR3 is 15 residues. This receptor was identified in a human donor in good health (CMV status not recorded). Some clones in this sample may be carry-over from other donors' samples. The chain recombines TRBV2 with TRBJ1-2; D may be TRBD1 (5 bases). This material consisted of cultured CD8+ T cells from PBMCs, taken from culture after CMV antigen stimulation. CDR3 DNA: TGTGCCAGCCCGGAGGGAGGGGAATTCAGCTATGGCTACACCTTC. This translates into CASPEGGEFSYGYTF.